Each of the 12 T cell receptor beta chains below was sequenced from the same sample in a study of regulatory T cells in long-lasting Graves disease. The TCR beta library used iRepertoire HTBI primers with Arm-PCR amplification of CDR3. TCRdb independently ran MiXCR on the multiplex PCR reads; one entry per CDR3 protein. The sample lists hundreds of thousands of distinct CDR3 sequences; roughly 30% were seen once. The time point denotes: persistent/refractory GD, antithyroid drugs over 5 years with positive TRAb. The TCR library used RNA extracted from PBMCs. The source was peripheral blood mononuclear cells (PBMCs), collected when the disease was refractory, from a patient treated with antithyroid drugs. These receptors originate from a female donor with Graves disease.

This clonotype was observed a few times. V gene TRBV27 combines with J gene TRBJ2-1, with D maybe TRBD2 (5 bases). V lost 4 bases, J lost 8 bases, and 18 bases lay in between. The germline V gene has CDR1 MNHEY and CDR2 SMNVEV (reference sequence). This CDR3 spans 15 amino acids. As DNA, the CDR3 is TGTGCCAGCAGTTACATTAGGGTAGCGTTACATGAGCAGTTCTTC. Translating it yields CASSYIRVALHEQFF.

This clonotype was recorded at least ten times. V and J are TRBV28 and TRBJ1-5; D perhaps matches TRBD1 (6 bases). Trimming pared 6 bases from V and 3 bases from J, leaving 15 bases between. Germline V gene data show CDR1 as MDHEN and CDR2 as SYDVKM. The CDR3 loop spans 15 amino acids. Here the CDR3 DNA reads TGTGCCAGCAGCTTAACAGGGACTGACAATCAGCCCCAGCATTTT. Translated, it gives CASSLTGTDNQPQHF.

There are a few counts of this clonotype. The chain joins TRBV7-3 to TRBJ1-2; weak D call: TRBD1 (5 bases). The V gene's germline CDR1 is SGHTA and CDR2 FQGTGA. V lost 0 bases, J lost 4 bases, and 9 bases lay in between. The CDR3 is made up of 14 amino acids. In nucleotides, the CDR3 is TGTGCCAGCAGCTTAACGGGGGAGGGCTATGGCTACACCTTC. Translation: CASSLTGEGYGYTF.

This clonotype was found a few times. The chain joins TRBV20-1 to TRBJ2-7; 11 bases map to TRBD2. Germline assignment: CDR1 DFQATT and CDR2 SNEGSKA (reference sequence). The J segment lost 3 bases and the V segment lost 2 bases, leaving 15 bases of the junction unmatched. This CDR3 has 18 amino acids. CDR3: CSARLVEDRGLADYEQYF. CDR3 coding DNA: TGCAGTGCTAGATTAGTGGAGGACAGGGGACTAGCGGACTACGAGCAGTACTTC.

This chain connects TRBV3-1 to TRBJ1-5; TRBD1 might be the D (5 bases). Trimming shortened V by 2 bases and J by 3 bases, and 8 bases separated the two germline ends. CDR3 length equals 14 residues. The germline V gene has CDR1 LGHDT and CDR2 YNNKEL (reference sequence). CDR3 loop: CASSQLGHNQPQHF. The DNA for the CDR3 is TGTGCCAGCAGCCAACTTGGACACAATCAGCCCCAGCATTTT.

This clonotype was detected many times. The genes are TRBV10-3 and TRBJ1-1; tentatively, D is TRBD1 (5 bases). This CDR3 contains 14 residues. The V and J ends lost 9 bases and 0 bases respectively, with 14 bases between them. Looked up from germline, CDR1 is ENHRY and CDR2 is SYGVKD. The CDR3 protein is CAITMTALNTEAFF. Here the CDR3 DNA reads TGTGCCATTACGATGACAGCACTGAACACTGAAGCTTTCTTT.

J is TRBJ2-7 and V is TRBV7-9; D is possibly TRBD1 (5 bases). Trimming removed 5 bases at V and 3 bases at J, with 17 bases between. This CDR3 has 15 residues. Germline CDR1 SEHNR, CDR2 FQNEAQ (reference sequence). In DNA, the CDR3 is TGTGCCAGCAGCCGTACTGCAGGGCTAAACTACGAGCAGTACTTC. It specifies CASSRTAGLNYEQYF.

This clonotype appeared a few times. This chain joins TRBV30 and TRBJ1-6; D is ambiguous. Germline CDR1 reads GTSNPN; CDR2 reads SVGIG (reference sequence). The length of the CDR3 is 12 residues. Trimming took 0 bases from V and 9 from J, leaving 6 bases between them. Written as DNA, the CDR3 is TGTGCCTGGAGTGTACTAGGTTCACCCCTCCACTTT. This gives the protein CAWSVLGSPLHF. The full variable domain, in which reference TRBV30 and TRBJ1-6 provide the parts outside the CDR3, is SQTIHQWPATLVQPVGSPLSLECTVEGTSNPNLYWYRQAAGRGLQLLFYSVGIGQISSEVPQNLSASRPQDRQFILSSKKLLLSDSGFYLCAWSVLGSPLHFGNGTRLTVT.

The V and J genes are TRBV14 and TRBJ2-6; D ambiguous. Per germline, CDR1 SGHDN and CDR2 FVKESK. Trimming cost V 4 bases and J 0 bases, with 10 bases left between them. The CDR3 totals 16 residues. The CDR3 loop reads CASSLGPSSGANVLTF. The DNA for the CDR3 is TGTGCCAGCAGCCTAGGGCCGAGCTCTGGGGCCAACGTCCTGACTTTC.

V and J are TRBV29-1 and TRBJ1-2; no firm D call. V lost 4 bases and J 8 bases, leaving 14 bases between the germline ends. Germline V CDR1 and CDR2: SQVTM, ANQGSEA. The CDR3 contains 12 residues. The CDR3 sequence: CSVGSGVGGYTF. CDR3 nucleotides: TGCAGCGTTGGTTCCGGGGTTGGGGGCTACACCTTC.

The table lists this clonotype with many counts. The rearrangement uses TRBV28 and TRBJ1-1, with 7 bases that match TRBD1. The CDR3 totals 15 residues. Germline CDR1 MDHEN, CDR2 SYDVKM. V shed 5 bases, J shed 1 base, and the junction held 7 bases outside the gene matches. The CDR3 DNA sequence: TGTGCCAGCAGTGTCACAGGGGTGACGAACACTGAAGCTTTCTTT. Translating gives CASSVTGVTNTEAFF.

V and J are TRBV6-1 and TRBJ2-7, with D tentatively TRBD1 (7 bases). CDR3 length: 15 residues. The germline V and J ends were trimmed by 7 bases and 7 bases, with 23 bases remaining between them. Looked up from germline, CDR1 is MNHNS and CDR2 is SASEGT. CDR3 DNA sequence: TGTGCCAGCATGGGACTTAGACAGGGTTCGAGTGAGCAGTACTTC. Its translation: CASMGLRQGSSEQYF.